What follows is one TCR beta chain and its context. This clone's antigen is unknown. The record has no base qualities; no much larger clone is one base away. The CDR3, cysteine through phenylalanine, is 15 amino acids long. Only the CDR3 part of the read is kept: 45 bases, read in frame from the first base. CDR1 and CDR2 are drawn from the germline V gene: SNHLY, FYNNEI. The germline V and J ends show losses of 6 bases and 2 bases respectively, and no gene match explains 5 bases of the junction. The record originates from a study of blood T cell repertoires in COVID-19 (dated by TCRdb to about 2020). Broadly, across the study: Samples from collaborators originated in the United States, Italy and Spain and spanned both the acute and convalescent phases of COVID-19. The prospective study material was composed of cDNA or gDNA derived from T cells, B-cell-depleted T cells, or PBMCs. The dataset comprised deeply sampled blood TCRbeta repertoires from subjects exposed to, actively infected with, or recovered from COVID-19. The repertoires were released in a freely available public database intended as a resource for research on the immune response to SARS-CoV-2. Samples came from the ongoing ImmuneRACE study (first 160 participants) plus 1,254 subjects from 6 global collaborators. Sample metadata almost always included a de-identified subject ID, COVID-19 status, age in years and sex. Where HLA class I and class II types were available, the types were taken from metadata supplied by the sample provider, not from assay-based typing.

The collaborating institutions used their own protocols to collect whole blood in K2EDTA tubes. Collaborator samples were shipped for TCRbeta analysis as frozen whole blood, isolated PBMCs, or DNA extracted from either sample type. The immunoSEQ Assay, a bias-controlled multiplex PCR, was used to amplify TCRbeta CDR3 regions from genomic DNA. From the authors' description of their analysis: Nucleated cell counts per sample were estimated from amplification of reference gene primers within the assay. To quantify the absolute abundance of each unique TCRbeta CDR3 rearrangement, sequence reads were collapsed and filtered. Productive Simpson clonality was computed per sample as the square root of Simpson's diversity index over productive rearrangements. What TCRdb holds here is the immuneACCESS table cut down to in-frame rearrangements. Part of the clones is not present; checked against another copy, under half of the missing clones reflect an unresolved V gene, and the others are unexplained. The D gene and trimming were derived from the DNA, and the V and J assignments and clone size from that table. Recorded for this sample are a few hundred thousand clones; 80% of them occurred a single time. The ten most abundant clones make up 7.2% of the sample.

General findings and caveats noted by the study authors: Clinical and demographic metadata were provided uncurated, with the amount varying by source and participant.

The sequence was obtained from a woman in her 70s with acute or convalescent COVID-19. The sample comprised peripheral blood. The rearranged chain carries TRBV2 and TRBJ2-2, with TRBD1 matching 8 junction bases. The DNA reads TGTGCCAGCAGCTACGGGACAGGCAACACCGGGGAGCTGTTTTTT. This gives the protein CASSYGTGNTGELFF.